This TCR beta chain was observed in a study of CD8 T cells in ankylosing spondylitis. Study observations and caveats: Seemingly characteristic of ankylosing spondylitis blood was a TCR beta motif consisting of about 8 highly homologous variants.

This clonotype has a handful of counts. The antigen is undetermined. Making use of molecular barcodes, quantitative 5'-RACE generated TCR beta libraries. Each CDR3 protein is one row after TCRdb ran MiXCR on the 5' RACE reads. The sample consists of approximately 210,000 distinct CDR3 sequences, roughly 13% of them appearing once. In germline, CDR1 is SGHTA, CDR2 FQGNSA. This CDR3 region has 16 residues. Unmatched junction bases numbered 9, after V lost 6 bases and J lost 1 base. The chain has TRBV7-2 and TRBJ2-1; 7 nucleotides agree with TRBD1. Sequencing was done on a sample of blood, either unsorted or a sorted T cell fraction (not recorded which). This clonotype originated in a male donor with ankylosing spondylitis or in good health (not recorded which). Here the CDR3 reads CASSLPTGDSYNEQFF. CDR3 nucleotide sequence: TGTGCCAGCAGTCTCCCAACAGGGGATTCCTACAATGAGCAGTTCTTC. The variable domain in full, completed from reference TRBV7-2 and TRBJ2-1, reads GAGVSQSPSNKVTEKGKDVELRCDPISGHTALYWYRQSLGQGLEFLIYFQGNSAPDKSGLPSDRFSAERTGGSVSTLTIQRTQQEDSAVYLCASSLPTGDSYNEQFFGPGTRLTVL.